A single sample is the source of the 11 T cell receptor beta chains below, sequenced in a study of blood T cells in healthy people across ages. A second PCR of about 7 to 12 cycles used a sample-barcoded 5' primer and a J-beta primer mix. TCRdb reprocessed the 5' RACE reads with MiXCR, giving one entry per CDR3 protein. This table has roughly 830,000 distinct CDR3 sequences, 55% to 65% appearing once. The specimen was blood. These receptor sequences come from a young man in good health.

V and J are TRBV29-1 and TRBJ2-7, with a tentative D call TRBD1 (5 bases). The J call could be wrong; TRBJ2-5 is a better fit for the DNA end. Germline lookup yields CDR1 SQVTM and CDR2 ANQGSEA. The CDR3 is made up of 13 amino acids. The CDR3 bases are TGCAGCGTTGAGCCGACAGCCGGGGAGACCCAGTACTTC. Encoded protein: CSVEPTAGETQYF.

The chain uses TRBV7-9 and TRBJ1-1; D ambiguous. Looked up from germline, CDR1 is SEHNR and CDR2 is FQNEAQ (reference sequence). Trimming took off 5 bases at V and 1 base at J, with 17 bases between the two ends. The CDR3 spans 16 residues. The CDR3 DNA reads TGTGCCAGCAGCGCCCGAGGTCGGCAACCGAACACTGAAGCTTTCTTT. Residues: CASSARGRQPNTEAFF.

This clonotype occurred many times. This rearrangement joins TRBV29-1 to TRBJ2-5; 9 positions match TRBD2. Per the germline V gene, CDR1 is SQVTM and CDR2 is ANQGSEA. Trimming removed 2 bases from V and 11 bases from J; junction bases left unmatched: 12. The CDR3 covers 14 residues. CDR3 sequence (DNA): TGCAGCGTTGAACAGAGGATTAGCGGGAGTAAGCAGTACTTC. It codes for CSVEQRISGSKQYF.

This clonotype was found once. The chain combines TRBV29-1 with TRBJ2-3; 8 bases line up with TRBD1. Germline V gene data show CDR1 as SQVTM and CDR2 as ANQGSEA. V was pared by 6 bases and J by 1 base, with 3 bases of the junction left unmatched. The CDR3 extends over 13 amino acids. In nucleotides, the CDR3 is TGCAGCGTCTTACAGGGGGGCACAGATACGCAGTATTTT. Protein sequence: CSVLQGGTDTQYF.

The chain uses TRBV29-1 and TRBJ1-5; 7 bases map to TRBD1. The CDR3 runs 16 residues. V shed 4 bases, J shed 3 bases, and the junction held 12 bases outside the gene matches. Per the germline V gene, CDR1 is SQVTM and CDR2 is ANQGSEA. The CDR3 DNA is TGCAGCGTTGGCACAGGGGCCGCTACAGCCAATCAGCCCCAGCATTTT. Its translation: CSVGTGAATANQPQHF.

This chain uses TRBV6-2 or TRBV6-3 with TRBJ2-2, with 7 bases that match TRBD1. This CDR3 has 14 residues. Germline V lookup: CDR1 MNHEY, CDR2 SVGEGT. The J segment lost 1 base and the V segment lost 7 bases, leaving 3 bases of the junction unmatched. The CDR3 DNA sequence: TGTGCCAGCACCGGGACAGTGAACACCGGGGAGCTGTTTTTT. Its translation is CASTGTVNTGELFF.

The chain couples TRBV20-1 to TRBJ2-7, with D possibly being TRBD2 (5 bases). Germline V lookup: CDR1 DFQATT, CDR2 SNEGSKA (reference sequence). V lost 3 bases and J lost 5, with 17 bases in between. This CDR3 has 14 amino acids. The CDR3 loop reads CSARALRGSNEQYF. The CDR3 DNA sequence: TGCAGTGCTAGGGCCCTCCGGGGTAGCAACGAGCAGTACTTC.

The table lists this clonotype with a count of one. The CDR3 DNA follows: TGTGCCAGCAGGGGGGGACAGGGGCTGTACGAGCAGTACTTC. It is translated as CASRGGQGLYEQYF. The gene calls are TRBV2 and TRBJ2-7; 10 nucleotides align to TRBD1. CDR3 size: 14 residues. Germline V lookup: CDR1 SNHLY, CDR2 FYNNEI. The V gene end was trimmed by 6 bases and the J gene end by 4 bases; junction bases not matched to a gene: 6.

The CDR3 nucleotides are TGTGCCAGCAGGCCTGAAGACATCTATGGCTACACCTTC. It yields the protein CASRPEDIYGYTF. The chain links TRBV12-1 to TRBJ1-2. TRBV12-1 is assigned pseudogene status. The CDR3 consists of 13 residues.

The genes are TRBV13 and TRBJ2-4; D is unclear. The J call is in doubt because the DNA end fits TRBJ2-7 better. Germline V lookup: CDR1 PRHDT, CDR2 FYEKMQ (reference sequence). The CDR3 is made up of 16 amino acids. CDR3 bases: TGTGCCAGCAGCTTCCCCGGTAATACGCTCCCCTACGAGCAGTACTTC. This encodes CASSFPGNTLPYEQYF.

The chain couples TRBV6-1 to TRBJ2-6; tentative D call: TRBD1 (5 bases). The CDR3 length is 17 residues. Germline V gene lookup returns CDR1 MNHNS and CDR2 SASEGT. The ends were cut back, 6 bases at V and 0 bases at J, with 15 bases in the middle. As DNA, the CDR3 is TGTGCCAGCAGACATGCAGGGTTCGACTCTGGGGCCAACGTCCTGACTTTC. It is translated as CASRHAGFDSGANVLTF.